One and the same sample provided the 2 T cell receptor beta chains below, sequenced in a study of blood T cells in healthy people across ages. A sample-barcoded 5' primer and a J-beta primer mix were used in a second PCR of about 7 to 12 cycles. TCRdb ran MiXCR on the 5' RACE reads and lists one entry per CDR3 protein. The sample includes 1,500,000 or so distinct CDR3 sequences, under 55% seen only once; the top ten take less than 5%. Sequencing was done on a sample of blood. Every receptor here comes from a young woman in good health.

This clonotype was observed a handful of times. The chain combines TRBV30 with TRBJ2-7; 8 bases line up with TRBD1. This CDR3 spans 11 amino acids. The V and J ends lost 5 bases and 6 bases, in that order; junction bases with no gene match: 3. CDR1 and CDR2 from the germline V gene are GTSNPN and SVGIG (reference sequence). In DNA, the CDR3 is TGTGCCTGGGGACAGGGTCCCGAGCAGTACTTC. This translates into CAWGQGPEQYF.

The V and J genes are TRBV7-9 and TRBJ2-3; 13 nucleotides agree with TRBD2. CDR3 size: 16 residues. The ends lost 1 base at V and 6 bases at J; junction bases unmatched: 4. CDR1 and CDR2 (germline): SEHNR, FQNEAQ (reference sequence). The DNA of the CDR3 is TGTGCCAGCAGCTTAGTCCGACTAGCGGGAGGTGATACGCAGTATTTT. Residues: CASSLVRLAGGDTQYF.